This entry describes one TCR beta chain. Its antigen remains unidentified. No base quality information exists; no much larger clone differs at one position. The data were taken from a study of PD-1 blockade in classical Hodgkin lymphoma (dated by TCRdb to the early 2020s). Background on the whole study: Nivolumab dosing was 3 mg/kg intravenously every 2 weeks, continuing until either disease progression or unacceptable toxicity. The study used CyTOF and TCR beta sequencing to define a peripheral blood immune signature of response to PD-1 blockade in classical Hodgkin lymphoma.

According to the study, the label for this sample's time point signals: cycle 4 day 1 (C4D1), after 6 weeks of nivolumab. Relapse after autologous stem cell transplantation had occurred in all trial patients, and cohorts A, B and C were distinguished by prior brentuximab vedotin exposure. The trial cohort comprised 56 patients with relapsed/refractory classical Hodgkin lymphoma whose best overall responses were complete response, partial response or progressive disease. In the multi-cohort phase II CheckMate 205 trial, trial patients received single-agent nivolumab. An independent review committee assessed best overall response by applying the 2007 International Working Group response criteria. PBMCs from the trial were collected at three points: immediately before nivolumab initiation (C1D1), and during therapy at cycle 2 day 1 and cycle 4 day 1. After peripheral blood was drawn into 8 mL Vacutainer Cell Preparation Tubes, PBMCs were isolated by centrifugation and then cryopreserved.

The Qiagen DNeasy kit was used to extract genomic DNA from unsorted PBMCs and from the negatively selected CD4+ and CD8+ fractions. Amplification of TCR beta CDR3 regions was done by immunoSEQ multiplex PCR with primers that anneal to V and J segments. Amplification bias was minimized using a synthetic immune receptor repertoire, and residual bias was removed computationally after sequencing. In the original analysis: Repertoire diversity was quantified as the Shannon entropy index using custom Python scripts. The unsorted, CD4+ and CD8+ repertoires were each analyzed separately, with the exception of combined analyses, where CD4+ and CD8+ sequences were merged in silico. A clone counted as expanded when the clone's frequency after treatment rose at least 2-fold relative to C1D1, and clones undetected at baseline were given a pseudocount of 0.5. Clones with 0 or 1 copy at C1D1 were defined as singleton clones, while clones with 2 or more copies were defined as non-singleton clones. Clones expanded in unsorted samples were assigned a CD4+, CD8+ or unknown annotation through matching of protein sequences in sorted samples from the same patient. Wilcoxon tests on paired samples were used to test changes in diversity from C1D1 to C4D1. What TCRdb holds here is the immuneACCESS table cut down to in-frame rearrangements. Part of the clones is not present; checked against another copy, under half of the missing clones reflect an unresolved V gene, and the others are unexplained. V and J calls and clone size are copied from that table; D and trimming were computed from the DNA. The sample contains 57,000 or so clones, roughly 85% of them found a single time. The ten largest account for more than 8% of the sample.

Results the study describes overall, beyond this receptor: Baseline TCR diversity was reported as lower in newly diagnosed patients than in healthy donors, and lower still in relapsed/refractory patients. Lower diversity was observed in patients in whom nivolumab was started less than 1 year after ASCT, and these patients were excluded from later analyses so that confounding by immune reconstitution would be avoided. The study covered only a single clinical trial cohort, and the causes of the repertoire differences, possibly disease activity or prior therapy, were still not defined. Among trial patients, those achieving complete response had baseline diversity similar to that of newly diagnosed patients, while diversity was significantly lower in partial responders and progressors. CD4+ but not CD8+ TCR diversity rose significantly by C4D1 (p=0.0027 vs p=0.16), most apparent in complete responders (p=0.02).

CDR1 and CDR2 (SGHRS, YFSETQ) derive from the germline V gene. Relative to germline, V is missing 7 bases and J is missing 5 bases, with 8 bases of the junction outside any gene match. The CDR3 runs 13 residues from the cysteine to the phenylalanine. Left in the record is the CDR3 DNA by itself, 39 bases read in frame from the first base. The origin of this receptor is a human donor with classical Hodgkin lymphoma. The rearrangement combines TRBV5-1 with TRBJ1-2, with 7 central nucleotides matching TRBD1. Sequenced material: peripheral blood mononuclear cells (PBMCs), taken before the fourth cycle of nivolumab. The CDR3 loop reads CASSLGTAYGYTF. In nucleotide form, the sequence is TGCGCCAGCTCTCTGGGGACAGCGTATGGCTACACCTTC.